This T cell receptor (beta chain) was identified during a study of cytomegalovirus exposure and HLA in healthy donors (dated by TCRdb to about 2017). For context, the study as a whole: According to an earlier analysis of a few hundred of the donors, about 180 million T cells yielded 117 million unique TCR beta sequences and more than 250 Gb of sequence data. Genome-wide SNP genotypes for about 55% of the 666 donors were used in a later genetic analysis, which treated that subset as a discovery cohort. Among about 360 genotyped donors of the cohort, an average of around 240,000 unique TCR beta nucleotide sequences were sequenced per donor, around 20% of them non-productive. Of the 350 to 400 genotyped donors, 65% to 90% fell in the genetic ancestry cluster associated with self-reported Caucasian donors. HLA typing covered class I and class II loci at four-digit resolution. Every repertoire in the discovery cohort had been generated on one and the same sequencing platform. Donor age, sex, ethnicity and CMV serostatus were collected together with the repertoire data. In addition to the first cohort of 666 subjects, a separate validation cohort of some 120 different subjects was used. To predict cytomegalovirus infection status, the study brought together high-throughput TCR immunosequencing, statistical association of individual TCRs with disease status, and machine learning. In an earlier analysis of 550 to 700 of the donors, high-throughput TCR beta sequencing was used to judge whether each TCR beta V gene segment behaved as functional or pseudogenic. Approximately 310 gigabases of sequencing data and around 87 million unique TCR sequences were included in an early release covering 550 to 800 HLA-typed donors. The study was designed to test whether signatures of past pathogen exposure could be identified by cataloging public T cell receptors. Typing coverage differed by locus: A, B, C, DRB1 and DQB1 were typed in about 620-640 donors, DQA1 in approximately 520, DPA1 in 600 to 610, and DPB1 in just under 490. In a later analysis, previously published TCR beta repertoires from some 640 donors were re-analyzed and high-resolution HLA genotyping was added so that TCR occurrence patterns could be studied. A handful of DR-DQ haplotypes were handled as single units for association and clustering because linkage in the cohort was strong. The T cell repertoires of some 670 subjects were profiled by immunosequencing and related to cytomegalovirus serostatus. The later analysis used no new phenotypic data to find candidate immune exposures, relying instead on TCR beta sequences and their occurrence across donors. Results the study describes overall, beyond this receptor: Sequencing depth was assumed to be roughly uniform across donors in the presence/absence analyses, though that assumption may not hold. Because counts were too low, roughly 16 rarely observed V segments, including chromosome 9 orphons, were excluded from the earlier analysis of about 500 of the donors. In a later analysis, several top co-occurrence clusters were reported to appear linked to parvovirus B19, influenza, CMV and Epstein-Barr virus. The authors suggested that the approach could potentially be generalized to other disease states and immunological phenotypes. In a later analysis, HLA-associated TCR beta chains were found to be more clonally expanded and to have lower generation probabilities than equally common non-associated chains. In a later analysis, the rate of TCR association differed among HLA loci, with DRB1 alleles having the most associated TCRs and HLA-C alleles having the fewest. Because some donors lacked HLA typing at each locus, the association tests relied only on the typed subset. The sequencing pipeline was judged likely to have produced a cluster of highly shared sequence variants as a technical artifact. A later genetic analysis reported fewer N-insertions in productive TCRs among donors in an Asian-associated ancestry cluster than the roughly 700-donor mean. In the study, 150 to 200 TCR beta chains were listed as associated with cytomegalovirus. Cytomegalovirus status was reported to be diagnosed by the classifier with high specificity and sensitivity in both the original and validation cohorts. CMV serostatus was the only immune exposure information available for the cohort. An association between a missense DCLRE1C variant and V-gene and J-gene trimming of TCR beta chains was found in a later genetic analysis and replicated in an independent cohort. Linkage disequilibrium might explain the correlated functional status among segregating V segments, but an unknown experimental factor could not be ruled out. In an earlier analysis of some 540 of the donors, most TCR beta V segments appeared in productive rearrangements about 90% or about 30% of the time, broadly matching IMGT annotations. Strong co-occurrence of HLA alleles, especially DR and DQ, made assigning TCR associations to individual alleles difficult. A further reported finding was that TCR beta sequences accurately predicted the HLA-A and HLA-B alleles for most subjects in the first cohort. The 87-base-pair reads could not distinguish some IMGT-functional V segments, including TRBV6-2 and TRBV6-3, so those segments were excluded. Three of the identified cytomegalovirus-associated TCR beta chains were confirmed in vitro to be specific for cytomegalovirus antigens. Most TCR sequences were observed very rarely across donors, whereas some public TCRs were present in many individuals. At a false discovery rate of 0.05, a later analysis linked 16,951 TCR beta sequences to specific HLA alleles. Only TCR beta chains were sequenced in this cohort, and the absence of alpha or paired-chain data limited detectable features. In a later analysis, most CMV-associated TCR beta chains were found to appear HLA-restricted, with HLA associations seemingly driven largely by CMV exposure.

Germline trimming amounts to 7 bases on V and 4 bases on J, with 10 as the count of junction bases outside the gene matches. Including cysteine and phenylalanine, the CDR3 has 15 amino acids. CDR3 DNA only is kept here, 45 bases in frame from base 1. Via the germline V gene, CDR1 is MDHEN and CDR2 SYDVKM. In total, roughly 670 healthy bone marrow donors made up the cohort. At the time of sampling, every cohort member was nominally healthy, though immune exposures that went unrecorded were likely present. The donor tested CMV seronegative and was one of the 352 seronegative cohort members. A peripheral blood sample was provided by each donor, and peripheral blood mononuclear cells were used for TCR beta sequencing. The Qiagen DNeasy Blood Extraction Kit was used to extract genomic DNA from the blood cell samples. Of note for this clone: What this receptor recognizes is not known. No much larger clone exists at a distance of one base, and base qualities are not known.

Libraries came from the immunoSEQ multiplex PCR assay. For the multiplex PCR, a mixture combining 60 forward primers for TCR Vbeta segments and 13 reverse primers for TCR Jbeta segments was used. The CDR3 region of rearranged TCR beta genes was amplified from genomic DNA by a multiplex PCR assay. The amplified TCR beta libraries were sequenced on the Illumina HiSeq System as 87-base-pair reads. As for how the authors treated the data: A later analysis tallied approximately 87 million unique TCR beta chains across the 666 repertoires, and approximately 12 million of those chains were shared by two or more donors. A nearest-neighbor algorithm error-corrected the raw reads and collapsed the reads into unique sequences, merging closely related sequences to remove PCR and sequencing errors. V, D and J gene segments were assigned by aligning CDR3 sequences to IMGT reference sequences. For a sequence to be retained, a match of at least six nucleotides was required to both a V gene segment and a J gene segment. Rearrangements were called productive when the CDR3 lacked stop codons and stayed in frame with V and J; all others were non-productive. Following IMGT convention, CDR3 was defined as the stretch from the second conserved V-encoded cysteine to the conserved J-encoded phenylalanine. In an earlier analysis of approximately 500 of the donors, sequences lacking an unambiguous match to a single V gene segment were excluded. In an earlier analysis of roughly 600 of the donors, a V segment was called functional when productive rearrangements were above 56.7%, and segregating when the standard deviation between donors exceeded 5%. To diagnose cytomegalovirus status from the catalog of TCR beta chain sequences, a statistical classification framework was built. V and J gene assignment, in a later analysis, came from comparing TCR nucleotide sequences with IMGT/GENE-DB human TR gene sequences. In a later analysis, CDR3 sequences and most-parsimonious VDJ recombination scenarios were assigned using the TCRdist pipeline. In a later analysis, each TCR beta chain was defined by its CDR3 amino acid sequence together with its V-gene family, and reads lacking a unique V-gene family were excluded. A later analysis removed over 500 highly shared, low-generation-probability nucleotide sequences to deal with suspected cross-contamination and a sequencing artifact. In a later analysis, a clonal expansion index was calculated for each public chain from normalized within-repertoire ranks of inferred template counts. In a later analysis, generation probabilities were computed with a VDJ recombination model fitted to out-of-frame rearrangements, and the resulting probabilities were checked against IGoR. In a later analysis, TCR-TCR, TCR-HLA and TCR-CMV co-occurrence was scored with hypergeometric tests, and a repertoire-size bias correction was applied to TCR pairs. To estimate false discovery rates, a later analysis permuted the HLA or CMV assignments 20 times. In a later analysis, co-occurring TCRs were grouped using DBSCAN, with TCRdist sequence similarity added in when clustering inside HLA-allele-positive subsets. Repertoires with fewer than 30,000 or more than 120,000 public chains were left out of co-occurrence clustering, as were five repertoires with anomalous nucleotide sharing. TCRdb carries this immuneACCESS record with in-frame sequences only. Its versions omit some clonotypes, under half of them owing to an unresolved V gene in the studies checked, with the rest unexplained. V, J and clone size are taken as reported in that table, and D and trimming were inferred from the DNA itself. This sample comprises about 160,000 clones, 75% to 90% of them detected only once. About 2% of the sample is held by the ten biggest clonotypes.

The chain links TRBV28 with TRBJ1-5, with TRBD1 identical over 7 junction bases. Sequences were obtained from PBMCs. This sequence originates from a woman aged 18-29 years in good health and CMV-seronegative. The CDR3 protein sequence reads: CASTREGAGNQPQHF. The base sequence is TGTGCCAGCACTAGAGAGGGGGCAGGGAATCAGCCCCAGCATTTT.